This T cell receptor (beta chain) appears in the sequencing data of a study of early T cells in non-severe SARS-CoV-2 infection. This clonotype turned up a few times. Its antigen is currently unknown. Using its own MiXCR run on the 5' RACE reads, TCRdb lists one record per CDR3 protein. The repertoire has 110,000 or so distinct CDR3 sequences, 9.5% to 13% of them found once; the top ten carry 2.5% to 4%. V was clipped by 4 bases and J by 2 bases; unmatched bases: 7. This CDR3 region has 15 residues. Study observations and caveats: There was a bias toward anti-spike CD8 responses in VDJdb matching, which missed private and CD4 specificities.

V and J are TRBV12-3 or TRBV12-4 and TRBJ2-7; 8 nucleotides match TRBD2. This receptor was obtained from an adult who was a healthcare worker with PCR-confirmed SARS-CoV-2 infection or an uninfected control (not recorded which). Source material: whole blood. CDR3 region: CASSSSGSLPYEQYF. CDR3 DNA sequence: TGTGCCAGCAGTTCCAGCGGGAGTCTCCCCTACGAGCAGTACTTC.